Only one count was recorded for the clone carrying this T cell receptor beta chain. Antigen unknown. In the PCR, 60 Vbeta and 13 Jbeta primers were used. The protocol was immunoSEQ multiplex PCR, while the TCRdb copy is restricted to in-frame clones and leaves out a portion. Seen here are approximately 52,000 clones, roughly 74% observed once, and the top ten hold around a third. The sample belongs to a study of cytomegalovirus exposure and HLA in healthy donors. The overall study: In a previous analysis, 95 million to 130 million unique TCR beta sequences were found from about 190 million T cells.

After removal of 4 bases from V and 5 bases from J, the junction contained 9 bases not matched to a gene. The CDR3 loop spans 16 amino acids. From germline, CDR1 is SGHNT and CDR2 YENEEA. Study-level findings and limits: Analyzed later, most CMV-associated TCR beta chains appeared HLA-restricted. The sole available immune exposure information was CMV serostatus.

This TCR derives from a man aged 35-49 years in good health and CMV-seropositive. The genes are TRBV11-3 and TRBJ2-2, with 8 bases that match TRBD2. Sequenced material: PBMCs. CDR3 residues: CASSSGSSGVTGELFF. The CDR3 nucleotides read TGTGCCAGCAGCTCCGGGAGTAGCGGGGTTACCGGGGAGCTGTTTTTT.